This T cell receptor beta chain was sequenced in a study of technical replicates of blood from a handful of donors. Generated by immunoSEQ multiplex PCR, the TCRdb table keeps only in-frame clones and is missing some. Of about 72,000 clones in the sample, nearly 97% were seen once. V lost 4 bases, J lost 1 base, and 8 bases stayed unmatched. This CDR3 is 15 amino acids long. CDR1 is SQVTM, CDR2 ANQGSEA, per germline. Input material: T cells isolated from PBMCs. The chain has TRBV29-1 and TRBJ2-3; 7 positions agree with TRBD1. This clonotype was obtained from a human donor in good health. The DNA of the CDR3 is TGCAGCGTTGTTGACAGGGAACGGGGCACAGATACGCAGTATTTT. Translated, it gives CSVVDRERGTDTQYF.